Included here is one T cell receptor beta chain sequence, with context. Measured with immunoSEQ multiplex PCR; TCRdb has only the in-frame clones, and not every one. The table records 90,000 to 100,000 clones, more than 80% of them present only once. The Seattle site enrolled patients during active infection and followed them longitudinally. This specimen comes from a study of blood T cell repertoires in COVID-19. Study background: Researchers got acute and convalescent COVID-19 samples from the United States, Italy and Spain.

The clonotype was recovered from a man aged 50 or older with COVID-19, enrolled during active disease. The sequenced material came from peripheral blood.

CDR3 region: CASSTGWLNSPLHF. DNA of the CDR3: TGTGCCAGCAGCACTGGTTGGCTTAATTCACCCCTCCACTTT. The V and J genes are TRBV21-1 and TRBJ1-6; TRBD1 is taken as the D call from the table, unchecked against the DNA. TRBV21-1 is classified as a pseudogene. The CDR3 is 14 residues long.